Listed below are T cell receptor beta chains from one sample, sequenced in a study of T cell responses to AZD1222 COVID-19 vaccine. Sequencing used immunoSEQ multiplex PCR; TCRdb keeps in-frame clones, though not all of them. The sample holds 130,000 or so clones, 85% to 95% seen once. This sample comprised peripheral blood, obtained on day 0 of MenACWY control vaccination. Receptor source: an adult in good health. The CDR3 runs from the conserved cysteine through the conserved F or W. D genes are given only for firm matches. Clone size is given for some rows only: seen once, a few or many times, or a class if the clone is expanded.

j_call | v_call | d_call | clone_size | cdr3_nt | cdr3_aa
TRBJ1-1 | TRBV2 | . | . | TGTGCCAGCAGTGAAGCGCTGGGAGCTTTCTTT | CASSEALGAFF
TRBJ1-4 | TRBV5-6 | . | . | TGTGCCAGCAGCTTAGGACAGCTCGCAACTAATGAAAAACTGTTTTTT | CASSLGQLATNEKLFF
TRBJ1-2 | TRBV6-5 | . | . | TGTGCCAGCAGCCCAAGGGAATTCTATGGCTACACCTTC | CASSPREFYGYTF
TRBJ1-2 | TRBV6-2/TRBV6-3 | . | . | TGTGCCAGCAGTCCCCAGGAAAACTATGGCTACACCTTC | CASSPQENYGYTF
TRBJ2-3 | TRBV12-3/TRBV12-4 | . | . | TGTGCCAGCAGTCGCTCGACAGATACGCAGTATTTT | CASSRSTDTQYF
TRBJ1-6 | TRBV6-5 | TRBD1 | . | TGTGCCAGCAGTCGGGACAGGGCGAATTCACCCCTCCACTTT | CASSRDRANSPLHF
TRBJ1-2 | TRBV5-5 | . | . | TGTGCCAGCAGCCCAGGGCCAGGCTATGGCTACACCTTC | CASSPGPGYGYTF
TRBJ1-1 | TRBV7-3 | . | . | TGTGCCAGCAGCTCAAACCAAGGGGGGGCTGAAGCTTTCTTT | CASSSNQGGAEAFF
TRBJ1-5 | TRBV5-8 | . | once | TGTGCCAGCAGCTTGGGGAGAGGCAGCAATCAGCCCCAGCATTTT | CASSLGRGSNQPQHF
TRBJ2-3 | TRBV5-1 | TRBD2 | . | TGCGCCAGCAGCTTGGAGGGAGGGCCGGGAGATACGCAGTATTTT | CASSLEGGPGDTQYF
TRBJ1-2 | TRBV19 | TRBD1 | once | TGTGCCAGTAGTATCGGACAGGGATCTTATAACTATGGCTACACCTTC | CASSIGQGSYNYGYTF
TRBJ1-1 | TRBV7-2 | . | . | TGTGCCAGCAGCCCTCTAGACAGGATCCCCACTGAAGCTTTCTTT | CASSPLDRIPTEAFF
TRBJ2-1 | TRBV5-1 | . | . | TGCGCCAGCAGCTTGGGACAGGACTACAATGAGCAGTTCTTC | CASSLGQDYNEQFF
TRBJ2-1 | TRBV7-2 | . | . | TGTGCCAGCAGCTTAGGGACTACCCTCTACAATGAGCAGTTCTTC | CASSLGTTLYNEQFF
TRBJ1-1 | TRBV3-1/TRBV3-2 | TRBD1 | once | TGTGCCAGCAGCCTCAGGGGGGTTCGAGAAGCTTTCTTT | CASSLRGVREAFF
TRBJ2-3 | TRBV18 | TRBD2 | . | TGTGCCAGCTCACCACCACAGCGGGAGGGCCGAGATACGCAGTATTTT | CASSPPQREGRDTQYF
TRBJ2-1 | TRBV19 | . | few | TGTGCCAGTAGAAGGTGGAGGGGCCACAATGAGCAGTTCTTC | CASRRWRGHNEQFF
TRBJ1-2 | TRBV28 | . | . | TGTGCCAGCAGTCGCTGGGACACCAACTATGGCTACACCTTC | CASSRWDTNYGYTF
TRBJ2-3 | TRBV13 | . | . | TGTGCCAGCAGCTACAGTTCAGGGATCCCTCCACAGAGAGATACGCAGTATTTT | CASSYSSGIPPQRDTQYF
TRBJ2-1 | TRBV19 | . | . | TGTGCCAGTAGTAATGCCCCTCTCCGTGAGCAGTTCTTC | CASSNAPLREQFF
TRBJ1-2 | TRBV6-5 | . | . | TGTGCCAGCAGTTACCAGCAGGGCGGCTATGGCTACACCTTC | CASSYQQGGYGYTF
TRBJ1-2 | TRBV28 | TRBD1 | . | TGTGCCAGCAAAACCGACAGGGGGCGTCACCAGTCGTACACCTTC | CASKTDRGRHQSYTF
TRBJ2-3 | TRBV9 | . | . | TGTGCCAGCAGCCCTCGACCGGCCACAGATACGCAGTATTTT | CASSPRPATDTQYF
TRBJ1-6 | TRBV5-5 | . | . | TGTGCCAGCAGCTTGGGACAGGTCTTCAATTCACCCCTCCACTTT | CASSLGQVFNSPLHF
TRBJ1-3 | TRBV11-2 | TRBD1 | . | TGTGCCAGCAGCTCCCTGCGCCGGGACAGGGGAGCAAACACCATATATTTT | CASSSLRRDRGANTIYF
TRBJ2-2 | TRBV2 | TRBD2 | . | TGTGCCAGCAGTGAAGACAGCGGGAGGGTCGTCGGGGAGCTGTTTTTT | CASSEDSGRVVGELFF
TRBJ2-1 | TRBV4-3 | . | . | TGCGCCAGCAGCCAAGAACTAGCTTCGAGCTCCTACAATGAGCAGTTCTTC | CASSQELASSSYNEQFF